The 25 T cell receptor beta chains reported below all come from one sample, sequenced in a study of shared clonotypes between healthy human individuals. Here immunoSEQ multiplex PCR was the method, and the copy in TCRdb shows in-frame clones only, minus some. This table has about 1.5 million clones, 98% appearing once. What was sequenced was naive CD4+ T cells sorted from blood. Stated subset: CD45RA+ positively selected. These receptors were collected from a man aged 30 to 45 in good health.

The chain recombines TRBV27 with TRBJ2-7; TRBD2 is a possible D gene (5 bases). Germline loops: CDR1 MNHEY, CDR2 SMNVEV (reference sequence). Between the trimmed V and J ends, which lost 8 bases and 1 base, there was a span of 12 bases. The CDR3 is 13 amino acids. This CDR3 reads CASSKGLSYEQYF. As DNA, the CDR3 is TGTGCCAGCTCTAAAGGACTTTCCTACGAGCAGTACTTC.

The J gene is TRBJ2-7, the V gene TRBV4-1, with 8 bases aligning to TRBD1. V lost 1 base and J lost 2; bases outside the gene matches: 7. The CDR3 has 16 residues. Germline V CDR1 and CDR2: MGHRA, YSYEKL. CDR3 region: CASSQVIRDRPYEQYF. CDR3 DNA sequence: TGCGCCAGCAGCCAAGTCATCCGGGACAGGCCCTACGAGCAGTACTTC.

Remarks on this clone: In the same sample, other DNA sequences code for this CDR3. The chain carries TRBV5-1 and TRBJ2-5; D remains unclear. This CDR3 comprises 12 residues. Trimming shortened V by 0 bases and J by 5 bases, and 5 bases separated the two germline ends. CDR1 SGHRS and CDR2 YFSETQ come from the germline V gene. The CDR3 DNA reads TGCGCCAGCAGCTTGGCTGGGGAGACCCAGTACTTC. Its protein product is CASSLAGETQYF.

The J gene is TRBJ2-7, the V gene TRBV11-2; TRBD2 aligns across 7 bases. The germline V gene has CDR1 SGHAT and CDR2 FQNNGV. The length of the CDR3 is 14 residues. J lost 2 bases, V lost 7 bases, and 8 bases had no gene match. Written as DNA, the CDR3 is TGTGCCAGCACCGCACTAGCGTCTCCCTACGAGCAGTACTTC. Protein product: CASTALASPYEQYF. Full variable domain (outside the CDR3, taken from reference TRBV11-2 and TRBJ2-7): EAGVAQSPRYKIIEKRQSVAFWCNPISGHATLYWYQQILGQGPKLLIQFQNNGVVDDSQLPKDRFSAERLKGVDSTLKIQPAKLEDSAVYLCASTALASPYEQYFGPGTRLTVT.

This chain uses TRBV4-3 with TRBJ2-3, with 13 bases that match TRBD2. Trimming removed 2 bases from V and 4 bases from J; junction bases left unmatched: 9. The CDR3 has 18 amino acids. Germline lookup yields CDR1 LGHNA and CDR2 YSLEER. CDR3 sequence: CASSQNIGLAGVADTQYF. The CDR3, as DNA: TGCGCCAGCAGCCAAAACATAGGACTAGCGGGAGTTGCAGATACGCAGTATTTT.

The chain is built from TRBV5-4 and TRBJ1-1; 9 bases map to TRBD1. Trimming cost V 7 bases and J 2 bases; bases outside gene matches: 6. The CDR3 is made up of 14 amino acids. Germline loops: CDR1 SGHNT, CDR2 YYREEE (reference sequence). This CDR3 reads CASSGQGINTEAFF. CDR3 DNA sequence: TGTGCCAGCTCCGGACAGGGGATAAACACTGAAGCTTTCTTT.

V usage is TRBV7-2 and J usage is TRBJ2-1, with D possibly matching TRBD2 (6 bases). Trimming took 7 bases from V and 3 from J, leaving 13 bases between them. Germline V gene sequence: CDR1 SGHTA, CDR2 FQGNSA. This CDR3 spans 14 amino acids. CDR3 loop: CASTGGRLYNEQFF. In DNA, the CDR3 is TGTGCCAGCACCGGGGGAAGACTCTACAATGAGCAGTTCTTC.

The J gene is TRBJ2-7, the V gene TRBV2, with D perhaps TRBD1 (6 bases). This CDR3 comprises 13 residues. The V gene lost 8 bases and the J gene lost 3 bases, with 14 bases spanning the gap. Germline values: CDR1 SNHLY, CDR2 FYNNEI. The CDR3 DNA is TGTGCCAGCCGGCGACAGGTTTACTACGAGCAGTACTTC. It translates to CASRRQVYYEQYF.

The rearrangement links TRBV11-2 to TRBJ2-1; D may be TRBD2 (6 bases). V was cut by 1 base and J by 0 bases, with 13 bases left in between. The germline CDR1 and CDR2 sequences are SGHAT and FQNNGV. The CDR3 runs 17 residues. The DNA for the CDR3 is TGTGCCAGCAGCTTAGGCCTGCGGGGCAGCTCCTACAATGAGCAGTTCTTC. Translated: CASSLGLRGSSYNEQFF.

For the CDR3, the DNA is TGTGCCAGCAGCCAGGGACTAGCGGGCTACGAGCAGTACTTC. Encoded protein: CASSQGLAGYEQYF. V and J are TRBV4-2 and TRBJ2-7; TRBD2 aligns across 12 bases. The CDR3 is 14 residues long. Trimming took 3 bases from V and 3 from J; bases not matched to a gene: 0. CDR1 and CDR2 (germline): LGHNA, YNFKEQ.

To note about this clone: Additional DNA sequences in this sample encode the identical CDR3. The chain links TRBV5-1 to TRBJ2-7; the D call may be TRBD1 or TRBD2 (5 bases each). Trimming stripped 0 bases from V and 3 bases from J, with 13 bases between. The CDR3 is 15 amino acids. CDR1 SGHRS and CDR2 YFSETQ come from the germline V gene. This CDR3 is CASSLGPQGDYEQYF. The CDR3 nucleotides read TGCGCCAGCAGCTTGGGACCCCAGGGAGACTACGAGCAGTACTTC.

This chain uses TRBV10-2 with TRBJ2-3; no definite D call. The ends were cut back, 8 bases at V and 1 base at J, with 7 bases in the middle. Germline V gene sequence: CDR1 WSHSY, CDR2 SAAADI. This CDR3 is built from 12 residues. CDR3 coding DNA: TGCGCCAGCTCCCCTCGCACAGATACGCAGTATTTT. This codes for CASSPRTDTQYF.

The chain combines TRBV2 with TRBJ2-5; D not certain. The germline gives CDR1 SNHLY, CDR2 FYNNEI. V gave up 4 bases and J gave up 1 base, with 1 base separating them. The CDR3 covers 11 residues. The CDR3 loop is CASSAQETQYF. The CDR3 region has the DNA TGTGCCAGCAGTGCCCAAGAGACCCAGTACTTC.

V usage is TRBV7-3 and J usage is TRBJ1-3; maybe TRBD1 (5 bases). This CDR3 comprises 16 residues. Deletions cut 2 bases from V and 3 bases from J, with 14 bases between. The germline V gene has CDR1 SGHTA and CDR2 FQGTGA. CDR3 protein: CASSLGAAGLGNTIYF. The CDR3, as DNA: TGTGCCAGCAGCTTAGGGGCCGCGGGCCTTGGAAACACCATATATTTT.

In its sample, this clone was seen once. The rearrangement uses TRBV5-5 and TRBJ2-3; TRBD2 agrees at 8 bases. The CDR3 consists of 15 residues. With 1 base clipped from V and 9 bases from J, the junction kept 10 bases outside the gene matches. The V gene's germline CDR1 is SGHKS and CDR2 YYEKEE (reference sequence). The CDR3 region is CASSLTSGARGTQYF. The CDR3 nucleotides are TGTGCCAGCAGCTTGACTAGCGGCGCTAGGGGGACGCAGTATTTT.

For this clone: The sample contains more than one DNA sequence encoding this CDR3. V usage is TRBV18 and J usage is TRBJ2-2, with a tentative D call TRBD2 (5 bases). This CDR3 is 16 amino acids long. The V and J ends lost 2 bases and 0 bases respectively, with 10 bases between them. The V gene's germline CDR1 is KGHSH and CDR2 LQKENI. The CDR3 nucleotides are TGTGCCAGCTCACCATACCGACTAACGAACACCGGGGAGCTGTTTTTT. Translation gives CASSPYRLTNTGELFF. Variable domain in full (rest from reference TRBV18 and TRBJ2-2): NAGVMQNPRHLVRRRGQEARLRCSPMKGHSHVYWYRQLPEEGLKFMVYLQKENIIDESGMPKERFSAEFPKEGPSILRIQQVVRGDSAAYFCASSPYRLTNTGELFFGEGSRLTVL.

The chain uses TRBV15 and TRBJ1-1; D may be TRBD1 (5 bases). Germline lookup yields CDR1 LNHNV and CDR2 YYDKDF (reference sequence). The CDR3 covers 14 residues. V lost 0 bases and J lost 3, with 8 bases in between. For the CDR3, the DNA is TGTGCCACCAGCAGAGAGTCAGGGTACACTGAAGCTTTCTTT. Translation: CATSRESGYTEAFF.

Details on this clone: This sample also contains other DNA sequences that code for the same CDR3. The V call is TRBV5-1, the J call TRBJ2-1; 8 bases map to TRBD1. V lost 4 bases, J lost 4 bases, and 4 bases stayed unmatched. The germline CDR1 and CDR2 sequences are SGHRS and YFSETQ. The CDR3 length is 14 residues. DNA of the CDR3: TGCGCCAGCAGCGGTACAGGGGGTTACAATGAGCAGTTCTTC. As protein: CASSGTGGYNEQFF.

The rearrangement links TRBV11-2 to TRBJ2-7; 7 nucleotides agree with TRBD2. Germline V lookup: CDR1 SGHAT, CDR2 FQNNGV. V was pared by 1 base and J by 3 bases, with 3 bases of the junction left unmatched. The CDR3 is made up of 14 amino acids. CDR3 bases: TGTGCCAGCAGCTTAGGGCGGGGGAACTACGAGCAGTACTTC. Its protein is CASSLGRGNYEQYF.

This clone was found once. The CDR3: CSANGGTGTTGNTIYF. In nucleotides, the CDR3 is TGCAGCGCCAACGGGGGAACCGGGACAACTGGAAACACCATATATTTT. This chain connects TRBV29-1 to TRBJ1-3, with TRBD1 as a possible D gene (6 bases). Germline V gene sequence: CDR1 SQVTM, CDR2 ANQGSEA. This CDR3 contains 16 residues. Trimming removed 7 bases at V and 2 bases at J, with 21 bases between.

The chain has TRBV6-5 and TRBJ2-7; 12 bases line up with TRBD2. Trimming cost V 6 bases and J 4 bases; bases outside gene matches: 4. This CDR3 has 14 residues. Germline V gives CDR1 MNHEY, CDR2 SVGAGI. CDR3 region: CASRRLAGVYEQYF. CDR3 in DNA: TGTGCCAGCAGGCGACTAGCGGGAGTATACGAGCAGTACTTC.

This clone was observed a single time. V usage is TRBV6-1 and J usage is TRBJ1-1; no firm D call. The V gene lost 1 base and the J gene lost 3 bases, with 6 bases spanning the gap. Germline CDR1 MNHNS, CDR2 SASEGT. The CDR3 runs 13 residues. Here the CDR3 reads CASSEVFHTEAFF. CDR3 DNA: TGTGCCAGCAGTGAAGTTTTTCACACTGAAGCTTTCTTT.

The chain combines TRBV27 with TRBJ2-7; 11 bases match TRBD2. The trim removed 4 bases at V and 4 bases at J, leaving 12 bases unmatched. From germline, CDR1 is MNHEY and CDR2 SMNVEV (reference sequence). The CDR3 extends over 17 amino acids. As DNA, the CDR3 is TGTGCCAGCAGTTACGAAAAGCAACTAGCGGGAGATTACGAGCAGTACTTC. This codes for CASSYEKQLAGDYEQYF.

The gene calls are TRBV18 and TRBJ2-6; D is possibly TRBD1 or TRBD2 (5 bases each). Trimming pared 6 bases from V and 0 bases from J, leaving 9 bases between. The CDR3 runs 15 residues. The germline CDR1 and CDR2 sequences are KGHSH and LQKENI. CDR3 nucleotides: TGTGCCAGCTCCAAGGGACCCTCTGGGGCCAACGTCCTGACTTTC. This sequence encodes CASSKGPSGANVLTF.

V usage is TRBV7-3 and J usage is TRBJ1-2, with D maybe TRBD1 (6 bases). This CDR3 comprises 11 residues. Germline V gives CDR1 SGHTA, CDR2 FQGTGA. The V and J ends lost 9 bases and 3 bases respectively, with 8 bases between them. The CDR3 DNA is TGTGCCAGGGACAGACACTATGGCTACACCTTC. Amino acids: CARDRHYGYTF. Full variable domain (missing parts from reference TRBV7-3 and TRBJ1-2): GAGVSQTPSNKVTEKGKYVELRCDPISGHTALYWYRQSLGQGPEFLIYFQGTGAADDSGLPNDRFFAVRPEGSVSTLKIQRTERGDSAVYLCARDRHYGYTFGSGTRLTVV.